This T cell receptor beta chain was identified in a study of CD8 T cells in ankylosing spondylitis (dated by TCRdb to about 2017). For the wider study: T cell receptor beta repertoires were profiled in healthy donors and ankylosing spondylitis patients so that disease-linked TCR variants could be found. Peripheral blood was sampled, and synovial fluid was also collected from ankylosing spondylitis patients. In total, the full study cohort was made up of some 110 healthy donors and approximately 24 ankylosing spondylitis patients. General study outcomes and caveats: Significant enrichment of the disease-linked clones was reported in matched synovial fluid samples from ankylosing spondylitis patients. Blood from ankylosing spondylitis patients appeared to be characterized by a TCR beta motif made up of several highly homologous amino acid variants. The disease-linked clones showed a CD8+ phenotype and occurred at relatively low frequencies in peripheral blood. Some motif variants were previously reported in synovial fluid and blood of reactive arthritis patients, suggesting common disease-initiation mechanisms.

In the germline V gene, CDR1 corresponds to SNHLY and CDR2 to FYNNEI. Measured from the cysteine to the phenylalanine, the CDR3 is 11 residues long. The entry retains the CDR3 DNA only, 33 bases that are in frame from base 1. V is cut by 3 bases and J by 7 bases, and the space between the germline ends is 5 bases. This clonotype has a single count. Which antigen it targets is not known. No base qualities exist here, and no much larger clone lies one base off it. Evidence from a single read is weak. Instrument on record: Illumina HiSeq 2500. Quantitative 5'-RACE with molecular barcodes was used to prepare TCR beta libraries. For the original study's pipeline: A new computational method, built on a probabilistic model of VDJ rearrangement, was used to identify disease-linked TCR variants. TCRdb ran its own pipeline on the public reads, namely fastp trimming at Q25 and MiXCR clone calling, and kept in-frame beta chains. A single entry per CDR3 protein holds the most common genes and DNA from its merged rows. These V and J calls originate from TCRdb's pipeline instead of the authors' own analysis. Present in this sample are 200,000 to 250,000 distinct CDR3 sequences, about 10% of which were seen just once. The top ten clonotypes cover 20% to 25% of the sample.

The receptor comes from a male donor with ankylosing spondylitis or in good health (not recorded which). Recombination joined TRBV2 with TRBJ2-3, with the D segment identity uncertain. The sample was blood, either unsorted or a sorted T cell fraction (not recorded which). The CDR3 protein: CASSEGNTQYF. The bases read TGTGCCAGCAGTGAGGGGAATACGCAGTATTTT.